Following are 31 T cell receptor beta chains from one sample sequenced in a study of blood T cells in healthy people across ages. Then a second PCR, running roughly 7 to 11 cycles, was carried out with a sample-barcoded 5' primer and a J-beta primer mix. TCRdb reprocessed the 5' RACE reads with MiXCR, giving one entry per CDR3 protein. This sample has around 1,000,000 distinct CDR3 sequences; 35% to 45% occur once, and the top ten carry approximately 14%. Sequencing input: blood. These receptors all come from a young man in good health.

Ten or more counts support this clonotype. The chain links TRBV9 to TRBJ1-1; no reliable D call. The CDR3 runs 12 residues. Germline assignment: CDR1 SGDLS and CDR2 YYNGEE. V lost 7 bases and J 2 bases, leaving 9 bases between the germline ends. CDR3 coding DNA: TGTGCCAGCGGTGGCGGTAACACTGAAGCTTTCTTT. Protein sequence: CASGGGNTEAFF.

This clonotype turned up a few times. The genes are TRBV6-6 and TRBJ2-1, with 7 bases aligning to TRBD1. V lost 0 bases, J lost 8 bases, and 7 bases stayed unmatched. CDR3 length equals 15 residues. Looked up from germline, CDR1 is MNHNY and CDR2 is SVGAGI (reference sequence). In DNA, the CDR3 is TGTGCCAGCAGTTACTCAGGCCAGGGGGTAGATGAGCAGTTCTTC. Encoded protein: CASSYSGQGVDEQFF.

A remark on this clonotype: Sequence at one end of the junction differs from germline and may be a read error. V and J are TRBV12-3 or TRBV12-4 and TRBJ2-3; 8 nucleotides align to TRBD1. CDR3 length equals 16 residues. CDR3 DNA: TGTGCCAACAGTCTAAACAGGGGGAAAAGCACAGATACGCAGTATTTT. It is translated as CANSLNRGKSTDTQYF.

The V call is TRBV27, the J call TRBJ2-1, with D perhaps TRBD1 (5 bases). Trimming took 0 bases from V and 1 from J, leaving 10 bases between them. Per the germline V gene, CDR1 is MNHEY and CDR2 is SMNVEV (reference sequence). This CDR3 spans 16 amino acids. The CDR3 spells CASSLSAKGSYNEQFF. The CDR3 DNA reads TGTGCCAGCAGTTTATCGGCCAAGGGGTCCTACAATGAGCAGTTCTTC.

About this clonotype itself: Compared with germline, one end of the junction differs, possibly owing to a read error. This sequence joins TRBV2 and TRBJ2-7; D might be TRBD1 (6 bases). Germline CDR1 is SNHLY and CDR2 is FYNNEI. The CDR3 length is 15 residues. Here the CDR3 reads CASSNLDRRTYERYF. The DNA of the CDR3 is TGTGCCAGCTCAAATTTAGACAGGAGAACCTACGAGCGGTACTTC.

The CDR3 sequence is CASRTRGHTEAFF. The CDR3 nucleotides are TGTGCCAGCAGAACGCGGGGGCACACTGAAGCTTTCTTT. J is TRBJ1-1 and V is TRBV5-6, with D tentatively TRBD1 (6 bases). This CDR3 contains 13 residues. V lost 5 bases to trimming and J lost 3 bases, with 11 bases between them. Germline CDR1 is SGHDT and CDR2 is YYEEEE.

Note on this clonotype: Germline is not matched at one junction end, which may reflect a read error. The chain combines TRBV4-2 with TRBJ2-1; D remains ambiguous. The CDR3 is 14 residues long. Per germline, CDR1 LGHNA and CDR2 YNFKEQ. DNA of the CDR3: TGTACCAGTAGCCAAGATGGAACTTACAATGAGCAGTTCTTC. This sequence encodes CTSSQDGTYNEQFF.

The chain employs TRBV5-1 and TRBJ2-5; 11 bases fit TRBD2. J gave up 11 bases and V 3 bases, and 12 bases lay outside the gene matches. This CDR3 region has 15 residues. The germline gives CDR1 SGHRS, CDR2 YFSETQ. CDR3 amino acids: CASSSVAGGPNEQYF. The CDR3 coding sequence is TGCGCCAGCAGCTCCGTAGCGGGAGGGCCAAATGAGCAGTACTTC.

This clonotype was detected a few times. The chain couples TRBV12-3 or TRBV12-4 to TRBJ2-7; 7 nucleotides match TRBD2. There are 13 residues in the CDR3. The V gene end was trimmed by 2 bases and the J gene end by 4 bases; junction bases not matched to a gene: 2. The CDR3 here is CASSLPGLYEQYF. CDR3 in DNA: TGTGCCAGCAGTTTACCGGGACTATACGAGCAGTACTTC.

The sample holds a few counts of this clonotype. The V call is TRBV9, the J call TRBJ1-2; D is ambiguous. Germline lookup yields CDR1 SGDLS and CDR2 YYNGEE. V dropped 4 bases and J dropped 4 bases, with 11 bases sitting between them. The CDR3 spans 13 residues. CDR3 nucleotide sequence: TGTGCCAGCAGCAACAGCGACTCCTATGGCTACACCTTC. Its translation is CASSNSDSYGYTF. Using reference TRBV9 and TRBJ1-2 for the parts outside the CDR3, the full variable domain is DSGVTQTPKHLITATGQRVTLRCSPRSGDLSVYWYQQSLDQGLQFLIQYYNGEERAKGNILERFSAQQFPDLHSELNLSSLELGDSALYFCASSNSDSYGYTFGSGTRLTVV.

This sequence joins TRBV5-1 and TRBJ1-4; 8 nucleotides line up with TRBD1. The CDR3 runs to 14 residues. V lost 3 bases, J lost 12 bases, and 10 bases stayed unmatched. The V gene's germline CDR1 is SGHRS and CDR2 YFSETQ. This CDR3 is CASSSGQGLEELFF. CDR3 nucleotides: TGCGCCAGCAGCTCCGGACAGGGTTTGGAAGAACTGTTTTTT.

This clonotype turned up a few times. The rearrangement links TRBV5-1 to TRBJ1-2; the D gene is possibly TRBD1 (5 bases). Germline V gives CDR1 SGHRS, CDR2 YFSETQ. V lost 6 bases to trimming and J lost 4 bases, with 19 bases between them. The CDR3 runs to 15 residues. The CDR3 DNA reads TGCGCCAGCACCTGGGGTAGGGGCCGTGGCTATGGCTACACCTTC. Amino acid sequence: CASTWGRGRGYGYTF. Full variable domain (outside the CDR3, taken from reference TRBV5-1 and TRBJ1-2): KAGVTQTPRYLIKTRGQQVTLSCSPISGHRSVSWYQQTPGQGLQFLFEYFSETQRNKGNFPGRFSGRQFSNSRSEMNVSTLELGDSALYLCASTWGRGRGYGYTFGSGTRLTVV.

The chain carries TRBV12-3 or TRBV12-4 and TRBJ1-5; D is unresolved. The CDR3 totals 13 residues. Trimming took 1 base from V and 7 from J, leaving 8 bases between them. Here the CDR3 reads CASSLDPGQPQHF. The CDR3 DNA is TGTGCCAGCAGTTTAGACCCCGGACAGCCCCAGCATTTT.

This clonotype has only a few counts. This chain uses TRBV20-1 with TRBJ1-2; 7 bases map to TRBD1. The V gene's germline CDR1 is DFQATT and CDR2 SNEGSKA (reference sequence). V lost 3 bases and J lost 4; bases outside the gene matches: 14. This CDR3 has 16 residues. CDR3: CSASPLPGQSSYGYTF. The CDR3 nucleotides are TGCAGTGCTAGTCCACTTCCGGGACAGTCCTCCTATGGCTACACCTTC.

This clonotype was counted between two and nine times. This chain links TRBV3-1 with TRBJ2-7; 12 bases match TRBD2. The V gene's germline CDR1 is LGHDT and CDR2 YNNKEL (reference sequence). The ends lost 0 bases at V and 3 bases at J; junction bases unmatched: 3. This CDR3 has 16 amino acids. The CDR3 loop reads CASSQEGTSGFYEQYF. The CDR3 region has the DNA TGTGCCAGCAGCCAAGAAGGGACTAGCGGGTTCTACGAGCAGTACTTC.

The chain recombines TRBV7-2 with TRBJ2-5; 9 nucleotides align to TRBD2. V lost 1 base to trimming and J lost 13 bases; unmatched junction nucleotides: 7. CDR1 SGHTA and CDR2 FQGNSA come from the germline V gene. There are 13 residues in the CDR3. CDR3 loop: CASSLGVGTSRYF. CDR3 coding DNA: TGTGCCAGCAGCTTAGGGGTAGGGACTAGCCGGTACTTC.

This clonotype has more than one count but fewer than ten. The gene calls are TRBV6-5 and TRBJ1-1; D is uncertain. Germline CDR1 reads MNHEY; CDR2 reads SVGAGI. Trimming took off 2 bases at V and 0 bases at J, with 7 bases between the two ends. The CDR3 sequence is 14 residues long. CDR3: CASSYGVMNTEAFF. Here the CDR3 DNA reads TGTGCCAGCAGTTACGGGGTAATGAACACTGAAGCTTTCTTT.

The chain is built from TRBV5-1 and TRBJ2-3, with D perhaps matching TRBD2 (7 bases). This CDR3 contains 14 residues. The V end was cut by 7 bases, the J end by 2 bases, with 14 bases between. CDR1 is SGHRS and CDR2 is YFSETQ in the germline V gene. The CDR3 region is CASRGGVTTDTQYF. The DNA of the CDR3 is TGCGCCAGCCGAGGGGGGGTTACCACAGATACGCAGTATTTT.

This clonotype was found once. One end of the junction does not line up with germline, which may come from a read error. The chain has TRBV3-1 and TRBJ2-1; D remains unclear. Germline loops: CDR1 LGHDT, CDR2 YNNKEL (reference sequence). This CDR3 spans 12 amino acids. The CDR3, as DNA: TGTGCCGGCAGCCTCCTATACGATGAGCAGTTCTTC. The encoded protein is CAGSLLYDEQFF.

This clonotype turned up a few times. The chain uses TRBV11-2 and TRBJ2-7; D remains ambiguous. The germline CDR1 and CDR2 sequences are SGHAT and FQNNGV. The V and J ends lost 5 bases and 6 bases respectively, with 20 bases between them. The length of the CDR3 is 15 residues. The CDR3 nucleotides are TGTGCCAGCAGCATCGCGACTGGTCAACTCTCCGAGCAGTACTTC. Its protein product is CASSIATGQLSEQYF.

V gene TRBV2 combines with J gene TRBJ2-1; TRBD2 aligns across 7 bases. In germline, CDR1 is SNHLY, CDR2 FYNNEI. This CDR3 is built from 14 residues. The ends lost 6 bases at V and 5 bases at J; junction bases unmatched: 7. CDR3: CASRNRDYHNEQFF. CDR3 sequence (DNA): TGTGCCAGCAGAAACCGGGACTACCACAATGAGCAGTTCTTC. The whole variable domain, remainder taken from reference TRBV2 and TRBJ2-1, is EPEVTQTPSHQVTQMGQEVILRCVPISNHLYFYWYRQILGQKVEFLVSFYNNEISEKSEIFDDQFSVERPDGSNFTLKIRSTKLEDSAMYFCASRNRDYHNEQFFGPGTRLTVL.

Only a few counts were recorded for this clonotype. The rearrangement joins TRBV14 to TRBJ2-1; 8 nucleotides line up with TRBD2. CDR1 and CDR2 from the germline V gene are SGHDN and FVKESK. V lost 5 bases and J lost 4; bases outside the gene matches: 4. The CDR3 runs to 14 residues. The CDR3 reads CASSIVAGYNEQFF. The CDR3 DNA reads as TGTGCCAGCAGCATAGTAGCGGGGTACAATGAGCAGTTCTTC. Full variable domain (outside the CDR3, taken from reference TRBV14 and TRBJ2-1): EAGVTQFPSHSVIEKGQTVTLRCDPISGHDNLYWYRRVMGKEIKFLLHFVKESKQDESGMPNNRFLAERTGGTYSTLKVQPAELEDSGVYFCASSIVAGYNEQFFGPGTRLTVL.

The table lists this clonotype with a few counts. The chain has TRBV12-5 and TRBJ1-5, with 8 bases aligning to TRBD1. CDR1 is LGHNT, CDR2 FRNRAP, per germline. The CDR3 totals 16 residues. V was clipped by 0 bases and J by 0 bases; unmatched bases: 1. This CDR3 is CASGLVQGGSNQPQHF. The CDR3 DNA follows: TGTGCTAGTGGTTTGGTACAGGGGGGTAGCAATCAGCCCCAGCATTTT.

This chain links TRBV6-2 or TRBV6-3 with TRBJ1-5, with D maybe TRBD1 (6 bases). Germline CDR1 and CDR2: MNHEY and SVGEGT. Trimming removed 5 bases at V and 4 bases at J, with 12 bases between. The CDR3 sequence is 14 residues long. The CDR3 DNA sequence: TGTGCCAGCAGTAAGAGGACAGTAAATCAGCCCCAGCATTTT. Residues: CASSKRTVNQPQHF.

This rearrangement joins TRBV28 to TRBJ2-5; D might be TRBD2 (5 bases). Germline loops: CDR1 MDHEN, CDR2 SYDVKM. The CDR3 spans 15 residues. V dropped 4 bases and J dropped 3 bases, with 15 bases sitting between them. The CDR3 DNA sequence: TGTGCCAGCAGTTCTCCCGGGAATGTTAAAGAGACCCAGTACTTC. It encodes CASSSPGNVKETQYF.

The chain links TRBV11-2 to TRBJ2-6, with a tentative D call TRBD1 (6 bases). Between the trimmed V and J ends, which lost 5 bases and 7 bases, there was a span of 15 bases. This CDR3 has 15 residues. CDR1 is SGHAT, CDR2 FQNNGV, per germline. CDR3 region: CASSQGQNGANVLTF. The CDR3 DNA follows: TGTGCCAGCAGCCAAGGACAGAACGGTGCCAACGTCCTGACTTTC. Variable domain in full (rest from reference TRBV11-2 and TRBJ2-6): EAGVAQSPRYKIIEKRQSVAFWCNPISGHATLYWYQQILGQGPKLLIQFQNNGVVDDSQLPKDRFSAERLKGVDSTLKIQPAKLEDSAVYLCASSQGQNGANVLTFGAGSRLTVL.

The chain recombines TRBV6-5 with TRBJ2-7, with TRBD2 as a possible D gene (7 bases). The CDR3 has 14 amino acids. V lost 8 bases and J 2 bases, leaving 16 bases between the germline ends. The germline gives CDR1 MNHEY, CDR2 SVGAGI. The CDR3 DNA sequence: TGTGCCAGCGCGTCCTCGGGGGGCCCCTACGAGCAGTACTTC. This codes for CASASSGGPYEQYF.

A remark on this clonotype: Germline and junction disagree at one end, which may indicate a read error. The chain links TRBV20-1 to TRBJ1-5; D call uncertain. The CDR3 is 14 residues long. Germline lookup yields CDR1 DFQATT and CDR2 SNEGSKA (reference sequence). The CDR3 sequence is CSARRTGSSQPQHF. CDR3 sequence (DNA): TGCAGTGCTAGACGTACGGGAAGCAGTCAGCCCCAGCATTTT.

The chain uses TRBV7-2 and TRBJ1-3, with no clear D. In germline, CDR1 is SGHTA, CDR2 FQGNSA. V lost 3 bases and J 2 bases, leaving 8 bases between the germline ends. The CDR3 extends over 14 amino acids. DNA for the CDR3: TGTGCCAGCAGCTTCGGGGTTGCTGGAAACACCATATATTTT. Its protein is CASSFGVAGNTIYF.

This clonotype was picked up a small number of times. The V gene is TRBV5-1, the J gene TRBJ2-3; no clear D gene. There are 14 residues in the CDR3. CDR1 is SGHRS and CDR2 is YFSETQ in the germline V gene. The germline V and J ends were trimmed by 0 bases and 4 bases, with 9 bases remaining between them. CDR3 sequence: CASSLATQADTQYF. CDR3 bases: TGCGCCAGCAGCTTGGCCACACAAGCAGATACGCAGTATTTT.

The chain employs TRBV7-2 and TRBJ2-1; D remains unclear. V was trimmed by 3 bases and J by 8 bases, leaving 8 bases between them. CDR1 and CDR2 from the germline V gene are SGHTA and FQGNSA. The CDR3 has 12 residues. CDR3 sequence (DNA): TGTGCCAGCAGCTTGGCCGGGTATGAGCAGTTCTTC. Translation gives CASSLAGYEQFF.